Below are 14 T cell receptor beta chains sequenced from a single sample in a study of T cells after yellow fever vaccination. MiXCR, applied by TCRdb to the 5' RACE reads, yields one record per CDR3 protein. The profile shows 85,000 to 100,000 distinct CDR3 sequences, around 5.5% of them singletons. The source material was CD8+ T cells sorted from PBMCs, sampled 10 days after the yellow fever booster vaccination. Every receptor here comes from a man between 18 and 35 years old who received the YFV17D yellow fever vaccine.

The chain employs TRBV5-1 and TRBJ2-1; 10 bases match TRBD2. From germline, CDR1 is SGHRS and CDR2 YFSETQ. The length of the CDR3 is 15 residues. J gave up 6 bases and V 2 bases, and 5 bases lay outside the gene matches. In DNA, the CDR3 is TGCGCCAGCAGCTTTCGAGCGGGGGGGTTCAATGAGCAGTTCTTC. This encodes CASSFRAGGFNEQFF.

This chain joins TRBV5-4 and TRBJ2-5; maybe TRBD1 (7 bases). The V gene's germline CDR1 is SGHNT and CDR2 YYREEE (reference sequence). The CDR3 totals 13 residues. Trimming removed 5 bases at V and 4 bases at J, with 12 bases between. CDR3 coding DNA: TGTGCCAGCAGGCCAGGGGGGTCAGAGACCCAGTACTTC. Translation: CASRPGGSETQYF.

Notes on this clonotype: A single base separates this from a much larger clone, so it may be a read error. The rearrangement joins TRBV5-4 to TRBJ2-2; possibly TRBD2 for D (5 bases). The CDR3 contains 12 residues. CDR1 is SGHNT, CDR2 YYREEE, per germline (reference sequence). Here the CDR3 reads CASSAVTGELIF. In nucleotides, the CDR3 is TGTGCCAGCAGCGCGGTCACCGGGGAGCTGATTTTT.

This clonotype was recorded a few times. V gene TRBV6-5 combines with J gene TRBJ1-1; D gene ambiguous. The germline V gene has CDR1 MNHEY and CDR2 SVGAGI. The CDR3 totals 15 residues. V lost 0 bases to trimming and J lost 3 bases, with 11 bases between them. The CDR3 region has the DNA TGTGCCAGCAGTTACTCGAGGGTTATCCACACTGAAGCTTTCTTT. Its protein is CASSYSRVIHTEAFF.

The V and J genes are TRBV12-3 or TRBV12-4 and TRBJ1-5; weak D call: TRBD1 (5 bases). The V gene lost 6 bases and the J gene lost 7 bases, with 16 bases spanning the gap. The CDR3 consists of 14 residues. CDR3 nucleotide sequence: TGTGCCAGCAGCTCGCGCGGGGGACTCCAGCCCCAGCATTTT. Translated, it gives CASSSRGGLQPQHF.

The CDR3 DNA reads TGTGCCAGCAGTTTTACGGGAGGTCAGCCCCAGCATTTT. Residues: CASSFTGGQPQHF. The V call is TRBV27, the J call TRBJ1-5; D is ambiguous. Germline CDR1 is MNHEY and CDR2 is SMNVEV (reference sequence). The CDR3 is 13 residues long. The ends were cut back, 3 bases at V and 6 bases at J, with 9 bases in the middle.

The CDR3 DNA reads as TGTGCCAGCGGGACAGGGGGACCGTGGGGCTACACCTTC. Translation: CASGTGGPWGYTF. The genes are TRBV6-2 or TRBV6-3 and TRBJ1-2; 11 nucleotides agree with TRBD1. Trimming cost V 8 bases and J 8 bases; bases outside gene matches: 7. This CDR3 is built from 13 residues. From germline, CDR1 is MNHEY and CDR2 SVGEGT.

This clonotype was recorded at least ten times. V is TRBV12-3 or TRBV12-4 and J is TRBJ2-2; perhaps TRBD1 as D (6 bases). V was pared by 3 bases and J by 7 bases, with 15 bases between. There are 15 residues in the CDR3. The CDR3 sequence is CASSFRVTGHGELFF. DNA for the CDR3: TGTGCCAGCAGTTTCAGGGTCACAGGGCACGGGGAGCTGTTTTTT.

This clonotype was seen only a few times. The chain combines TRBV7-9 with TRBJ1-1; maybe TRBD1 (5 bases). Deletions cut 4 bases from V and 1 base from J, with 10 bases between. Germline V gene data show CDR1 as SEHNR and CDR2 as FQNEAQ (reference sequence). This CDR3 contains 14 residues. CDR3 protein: CASSSGGTNTEAFF. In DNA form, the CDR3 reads TGTGCCAGCAGCTCCGGCGGGACGAACACTGAAGCTTTCTTT.

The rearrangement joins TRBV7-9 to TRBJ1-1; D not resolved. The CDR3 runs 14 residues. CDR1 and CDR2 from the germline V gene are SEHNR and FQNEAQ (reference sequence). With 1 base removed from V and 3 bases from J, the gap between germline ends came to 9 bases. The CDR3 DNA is TGTGCCAGCAGCTTAGGGCAGACACACACTGAAGCTTTCTTT. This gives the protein CASSLGQTHTEAFF.

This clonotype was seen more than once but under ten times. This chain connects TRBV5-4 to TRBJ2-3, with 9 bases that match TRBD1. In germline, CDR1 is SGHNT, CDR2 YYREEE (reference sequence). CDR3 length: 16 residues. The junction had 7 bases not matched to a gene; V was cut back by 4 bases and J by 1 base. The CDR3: CASSGGDRAGTDTQYF. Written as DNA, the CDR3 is TGTGCCAGCAGCGGGGGGGACAGGGCGGGCACAGATACGCAGTATTTT.

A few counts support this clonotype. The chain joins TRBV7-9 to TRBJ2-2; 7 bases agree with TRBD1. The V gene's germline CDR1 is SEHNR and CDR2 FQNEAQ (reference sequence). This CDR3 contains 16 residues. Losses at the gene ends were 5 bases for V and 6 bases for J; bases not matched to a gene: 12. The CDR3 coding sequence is TGTGCCAGCAGCCACCCTTTACAGGGGAGTGCCGGGGAGCTGTTTTTT. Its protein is CASSHPLQGSAGELFF.

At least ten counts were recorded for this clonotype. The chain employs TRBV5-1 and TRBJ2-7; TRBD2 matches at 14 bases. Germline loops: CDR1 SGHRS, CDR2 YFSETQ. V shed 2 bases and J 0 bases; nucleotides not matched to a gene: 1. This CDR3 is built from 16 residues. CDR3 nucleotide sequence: TGCGCCAGCAGCTTAGGACTAGCGGGAGGCTCCTACGAGCAGTACTTC. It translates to CASSLGLAGGSYEQYF.

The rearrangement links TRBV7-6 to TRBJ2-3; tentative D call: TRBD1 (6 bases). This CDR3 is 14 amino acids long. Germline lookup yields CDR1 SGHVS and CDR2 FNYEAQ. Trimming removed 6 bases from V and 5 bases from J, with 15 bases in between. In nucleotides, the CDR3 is TGTGCCAGCAGTACCCCCCTGACAGGAGATACGCAGTATTTT. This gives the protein CASSTPLTGDTQYF. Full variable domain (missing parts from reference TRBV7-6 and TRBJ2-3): GAGVSQSPRYKVTKRGQDVALRCDPISGHVSLYWYRQALGQGPEFLTYFNYEAQQDKSGLPNDRFSAERPEGSISTLTIQRTEQRDSAMYRCASSTPLTGDTQYFGPGTRLTVL.